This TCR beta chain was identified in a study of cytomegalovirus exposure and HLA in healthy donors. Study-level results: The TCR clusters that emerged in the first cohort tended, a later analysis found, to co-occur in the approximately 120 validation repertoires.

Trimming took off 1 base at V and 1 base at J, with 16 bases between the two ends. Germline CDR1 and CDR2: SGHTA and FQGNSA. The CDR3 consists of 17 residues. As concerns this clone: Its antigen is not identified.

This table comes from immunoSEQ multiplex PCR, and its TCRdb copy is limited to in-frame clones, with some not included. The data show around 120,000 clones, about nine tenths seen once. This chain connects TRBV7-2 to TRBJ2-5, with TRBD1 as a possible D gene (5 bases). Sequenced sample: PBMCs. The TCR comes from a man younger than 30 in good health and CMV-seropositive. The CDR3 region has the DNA TGTGCCAGCAGCTTAGTATCCAGGGTCGGCACCCAAGAGACCCAGTACTTC. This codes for CASSLVSRVGTQETQYF.